These T cell receptor beta chains were read from a single sample in a study of T cell changes during pregnancy in multiple sclerosis. Produced via immunoSEQ multiplex PCR; TCRdb's table is partial and in-frame only. The sample has around 96,000 clones, 94% seen once. The source material was peripheral blood, sampled in the third trimester of pregnancy. These receptors all stem from a female donor with multiple sclerosis, enrolled in a pregnancy study. Each CDR3 is given with its conserved first and last residue. D genes are given only for firm matches. Clone sizes are given selectively: once, few, many, or a class where the clone is expanded.

len	abundance	j_gene	v_gene	d_gene	CDR3aa	CDR3nt
15	NA	TRBJ1-1	TRBV18	NA	CASSPVGGFDTEAFF	TGTGCCAGCTCACCAGTGGGGGGTTTTGACACTGAAGCTTTCTTT
18	once	TRBJ2-5	TRBV19	TRBD2	CASSTESLAGGPSETQYF	TGTGCCAGTAGTACCGAATCCCTAGCGGGAGGGCCCTCTGAGACCCAGTACTTC
14	NA	TRBJ2-3	TRBV27	NA	CASSFVRSTDTQYF	TGTGCCAGCAGTTTTGTCAGGAGCACAGATACGCAGTATTTT
15	NA	TRBJ2-3	TRBV6-1	NA	CASSDRTFSTDTQYF	TGTGCCAGCAGTGATAGAACTTTCAGCACAGATACGCAGTATTTT
17	NA	TRBJ2-1	TRBV27	TRBD2	CASSPFASGSSYNEQFF	TGTGCCAGCAGTCCATTCGCTAGCGGGAGCTCCTACAATGAGCAGTTCTTC
17	NA	TRBJ2-5	TRBV7-8	TRBD2	CASSLPGTSGSKETQYF	TGTGCCAGCAGCTTACCGGGGACTAGCGGGAGTAAAGAGACCCAGTACTTC
13	NA	TRBJ2-7	TRBV28	NA	CASSLNGHREQYF	TGTGCCAGCAGTTTAAATGGGCACCGCGAGCAGTACTTC
14	NA	TRBJ2-1	TRBV27	NA	CASSLRTLDNEQFF	TGTGCCAGCAGTTTACGGACTTTGGATAATGAGCAGTTCTTC
15	NA	TRBJ2-1	TRBV11-1	NA	CASSNYRVGDNEQFF	TGTGCCAGCAGCAACTACAGGGTAGGGGACAATGAGCAGTTCTTC
14	NA	TRBJ2-5	TRBV29-1	TRBD2	CSVVAWGLAETQYF	TGCAGCGTTGTAGCTTGGGGACTAGCAGAGACCCAGTACTTC
15	NA	TRBJ2-4	TRBV6-6	NA	CASRLTTIAKNIQYF	TGTGCCAGCAGATTGACTACCATAGCCAAAAACATTCAGTACTTC
16	NA	TRBJ2-1	TRBV6-5	NA	CASSYLPAGQYNEQFF	TGTGCCAGCAGTTATCTTCCTGCGGGACAGTACAATGAGCAGTTCTTC
15	NA	TRBJ2-5	TRBV11-2	NA	CASSLGSGREETQYF	TGTGCCAGCAGCTTAGGGTCCGGGAGAGAAGAGACCCAGTACTTC
15	NA	TRBJ2-3	TRBV14	TRBD2	CASSQDLLASDTQYF	TGTGCCAGCAGCCAAGATTTACTAGCGTCAGATACGCAGTATTTT
13	NA	TRBJ1-3	TRBV28	TRBD1	CASRLPGQPTIYF	TGTGCCAGCAGACTACCGGGACAGCCAACCATATATTTT
13	once	TRBJ2-7	TRBV5-1	NA	CASSLGAGYEQYF	TGCGCCAGCAGCTTGGGGGCAGGCTACGAGCAGTACTTC
16	NA	TRBJ2-2	TRBV19	TRBD2	CASRALAGGRTGELFF	TGTGCCAGTAGGGCACTAGCGGGAGGGCGAACCGGGGAGCTGTTTTTT
16	NA	TRBJ2-7	TRBV5-1	TRBD1	CASSGTGGSKNYEQYF	TGCGCCAGCTCGGGGACAGGGGGCTCGAAAAACTACGAGCAGTACTTC
15	NA	TRBJ2-1	TRBV9	TRBD1	CASSPPGQGANEQFF	TGTGCCAGCAGCCCTCCGGGACAGGGGGCAAATGAGCAGTTCTTC
16	NA	TRBJ2-1	TRBV18	NA	CASSPTRDLFYNEQFF	TGTGCCAGCTCACCCACCCGGGACTTATTCTACAATGAGCAGTTCTTC
13	NA	TRBJ2-7	TRBV5-4	NA	CASSLGGGYEQYF	TGTGCCAGCAGCTTGGGAGGCGGCTACGAGCAGTACTTC
13	NA	TRBJ2-3	TRBV9	NA	CASSVWAVGEQYF	TGTGCCAGCAGCGTATGGGCTGTGGGTGAGCAGTATTTT
13	NA	TRBJ2-5	TRBV28	NA	CASSPGTKETQYF	TGTGCCAGCAGCCCCGGGACAAAAGAGACCCAGTACTTC